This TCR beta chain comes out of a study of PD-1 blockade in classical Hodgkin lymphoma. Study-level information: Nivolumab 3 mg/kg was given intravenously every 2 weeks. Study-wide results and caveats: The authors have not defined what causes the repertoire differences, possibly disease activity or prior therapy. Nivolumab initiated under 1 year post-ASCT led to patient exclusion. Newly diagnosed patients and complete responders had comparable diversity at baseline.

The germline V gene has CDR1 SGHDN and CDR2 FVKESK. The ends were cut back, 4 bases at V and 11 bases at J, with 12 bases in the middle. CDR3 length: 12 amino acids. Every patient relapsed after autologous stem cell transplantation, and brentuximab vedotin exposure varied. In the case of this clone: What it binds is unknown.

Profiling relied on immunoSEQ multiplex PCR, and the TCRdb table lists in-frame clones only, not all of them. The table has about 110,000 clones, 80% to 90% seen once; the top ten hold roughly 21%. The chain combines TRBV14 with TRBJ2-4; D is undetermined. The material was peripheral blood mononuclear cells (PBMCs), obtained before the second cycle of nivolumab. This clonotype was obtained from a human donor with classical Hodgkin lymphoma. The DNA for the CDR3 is TGTGCCAGCAGCCCTCACGACGGTCTTCAGTACTTC. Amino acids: CASSPHDGLQYF.